Below, 4 T cell receptor beta chains from the same sample are listed, as sequenced in a study of blood T cell repertoires in COVID-19. Libraries were prepared by immunoSEQ multiplex PCR; TCRdb keeps only in-frame clonotypes and omits some of them. The table shows some 240,000 clones, with around 80% occurring only once. Sequenced: peripheral blood. The receptors derive from a man aged 45-60 years with active or convalescent COVID-19.

The chain employs TRBV27 and TRBJ1-6; D is perhaps TRBD1 (6 bases). This CDR3 contains 14 residues. The germline V gene encodes CDR1 MNHEY and CDR2 SMNVEV (reference sequence). Between the trimmed V and J ends, which lost 6 bases and 8 bases, there was a span of 14 bases. CDR3 protein: CASRTGTPDSPLHF. CDR3 nucleotides: TGTGCCAGCAGAACCGGGACACCAGATTCACCCCTCCACTTT.

The chain employs TRBV9 and TRBJ2-2; D is unclear. This CDR3 contains 15 residues. Germline CDR1 SGDLS, CDR2 YYNGEE. V gave up 0 bases and J gave up 2 bases, with 8 bases separating them. In DNA, the CDR3 is TGTGCCAGCAGCGTAGGGCACGCTAACACCGGGGAGCTGTTTTTT. Protein: CASSVGHANTGELFF. The full variable domain, completed using reference TRBV9 and TRBJ2-2, is DSGVTQTPKHLITATGQRVTLRCSPRSGDLSVYWYQQSLDQGLQFLIQYYNGEERAKGNILERFSAQQFPDLHSELNLSSLELGDSALYFCASSVGHANTGELFFGEGSRLTVL.

The chain uses TRBV28 and TRBJ1-1, with a tentative D call TRBD1 (6 bases). CDR3 length: 14 amino acids. Trimming pared 6 bases from V and 1 base from J, leaving 12 bases between. Germline assignment: CDR1 MDHEN and CDR2 SYDVKM. Here the CDR3 DNA reads TGTGCCAGCAGAACAGGGCCCTCGAACACTGAAGCTTTCTTT. This codes for CASRTGPSNTEAFF.

The V call is TRBV27, the J call TRBJ2-3; D is unclear. Germline V gene data show CDR1 as MNHEY and CDR2 as SMNVEV (reference sequence). This CDR3 contains 14 residues. Trimming stripped 5 bases from V and 1 base from J, with 10 bases between. Written as DNA, the CDR3 is TGTGCCAGCAGTAAAAACAGAGGCACAGATACGCAGTATTTT. Translating it yields CASSKNRGTDTQYF.